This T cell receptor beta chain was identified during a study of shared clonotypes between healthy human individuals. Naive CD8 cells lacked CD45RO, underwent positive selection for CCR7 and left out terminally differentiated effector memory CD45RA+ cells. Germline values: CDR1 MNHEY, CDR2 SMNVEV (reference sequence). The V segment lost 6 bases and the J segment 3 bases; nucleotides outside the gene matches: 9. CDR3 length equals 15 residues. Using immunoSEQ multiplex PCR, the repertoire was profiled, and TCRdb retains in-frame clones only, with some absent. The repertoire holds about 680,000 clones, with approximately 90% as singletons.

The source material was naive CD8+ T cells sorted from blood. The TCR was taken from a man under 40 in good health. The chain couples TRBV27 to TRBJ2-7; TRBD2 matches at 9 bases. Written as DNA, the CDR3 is TGTGCCAGCAGACAGAACTTAGCGGGAGTCTACGAGCAGTACTTC. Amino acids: CASRQNLAGVYEQYF.